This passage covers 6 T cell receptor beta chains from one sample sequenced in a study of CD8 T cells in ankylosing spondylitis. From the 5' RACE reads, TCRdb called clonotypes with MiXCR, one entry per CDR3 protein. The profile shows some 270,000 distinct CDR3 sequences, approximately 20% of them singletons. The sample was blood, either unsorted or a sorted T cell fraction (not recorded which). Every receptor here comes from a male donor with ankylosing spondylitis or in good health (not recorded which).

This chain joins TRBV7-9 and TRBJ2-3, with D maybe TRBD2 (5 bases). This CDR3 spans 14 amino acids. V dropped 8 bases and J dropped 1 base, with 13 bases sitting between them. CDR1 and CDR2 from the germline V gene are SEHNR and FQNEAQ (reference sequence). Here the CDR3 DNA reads TGTGCCAGCGGGAGCGGTTCCGGCACAGATACGCAGTATTTT. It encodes CASGSGSGTDTQYF.

The CDR3 loop is CASSPGSAPTYEQYF. For the CDR3, the DNA is TGTGCCAGCAGCCCGGGGTCGGCGCCTACCTACGAGCAGTACTTC. The rearrangement links TRBV7-2 to TRBJ2-7, with a weak D call TRBD2 (5 bases). V was trimmed by 5 bases and J by 2 bases, leaving 16 bases between them. The CDR3 consists of 15 residues. Germline loops: CDR1 SGHTA, CDR2 FQGNSA.

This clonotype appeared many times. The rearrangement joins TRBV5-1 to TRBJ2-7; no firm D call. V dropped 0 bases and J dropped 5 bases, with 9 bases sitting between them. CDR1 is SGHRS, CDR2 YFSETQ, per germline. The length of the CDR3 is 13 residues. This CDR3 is CASSLGMADEQYF. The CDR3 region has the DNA TGCGCCAGCAGCTTGGGCATGGCAGACGAGCAGTACTTC.

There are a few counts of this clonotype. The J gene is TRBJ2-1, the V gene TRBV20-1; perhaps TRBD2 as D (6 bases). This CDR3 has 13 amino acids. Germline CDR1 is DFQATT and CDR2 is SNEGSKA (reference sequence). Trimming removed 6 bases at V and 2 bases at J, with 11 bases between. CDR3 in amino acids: CSAERAPYNEQFF. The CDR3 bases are TGCAGTGCAGAGCGGGCTCCCTACAATGAGCAGTTCTTC.

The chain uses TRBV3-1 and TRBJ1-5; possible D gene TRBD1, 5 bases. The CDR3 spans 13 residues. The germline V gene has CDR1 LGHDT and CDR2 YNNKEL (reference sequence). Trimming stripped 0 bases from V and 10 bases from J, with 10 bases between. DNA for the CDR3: TGTGCCAGCAGCCAAGATGGGGGAGAACCCCAGCATTTT. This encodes CASSQDGGEPQHF.

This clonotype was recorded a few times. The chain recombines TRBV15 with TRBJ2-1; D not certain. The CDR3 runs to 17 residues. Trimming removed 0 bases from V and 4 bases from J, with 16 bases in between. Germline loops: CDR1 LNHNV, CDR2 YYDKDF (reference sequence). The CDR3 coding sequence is TGTGCCACCAGCAGAGATGGGGTTCAGTCTGGGTACAATGAGCAGTTCTTC. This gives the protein CATSRDGVQSGYNEQFF.